This TCR beta chain was profiled in a study of identical twins. Regarding the study as a whole: Within cord blood, abundant beta clonotypes carried fewer insertions, but memory repertoires showed no such trend.

TCRdb recomputed calls from the 5' RACE reads with MiXCR, one row per CDR3 protein. The repertoire holds roughly 250,000 distinct CDR3 sequences, with around 15% as singletons. Worth noting for this clonotype: Its cognate antigen is unknown.

Germline V CDR1 and CDR2: SGHAT, FQNNGV. The V segment lost 2 bases and the J segment 8 bases; nucleotides outside the gene matches: 14. The CDR3 loop spans 18 amino acids. This rearrangement joins TRBV11-2 to TRBJ1-4; TRBD1 matches at 10 bases. What was sequenced was memory (CD45RO+) T cells sorted from blood. This TCR derives from a woman aged 18-30 years in good health. The CDR3 region has the DNA TGTGCCAGCAGCTTACGGACAGGGGGTTTCGAATTAAAGGAAAAACTGTTTTTT. Its protein product is CASSLRTGGFELKEKLFF. Variable domain in full (rest from reference TRBV11-2 and TRBJ1-4): EAGVAQSPRYKIIEKRQSVAFWCNPISGHATLYWYQQILGQGPKLLIQFQNNGVVDDSQLPKDRFSAERLKGVDSTLKIQPAKLEDSAVYLCASSLRTGGFELKEKLFFGSGTQLSVL.